The 32 T cell receptor beta chains below were found in one sample sequenced in a study of OX40 agonist ivuxolimab in advanced cancers. Clones were read by immunoSEQ multiplex PCR, and TCRdb kept only the in-frame ones, dropping some. The sample includes tens of thousands of clones, roughly 89% of them seen just once. Material: CD4+ or CD8+ T cells sorted from blood, obtained in a trial of the OX40 agonist ivuxolimab. The receptors here all came from an adult with an advanced solid tumor such as melanoma, head and neck, liver or kidney cancer.

J is TRBJ2-7 and V is TRBV7-9, with 15 positions matching TRBD2. The CDR3 extends over 16 amino acids. The trim removed 5 bases at V and 6 bases at J, leaving 8 bases unmatched. Per the germline V gene, CDR1 is SEHNR and CDR2 is FQNEAQ (reference sequence). In DNA form, the CDR3 reads TGTGCCAGCAGCCGAGGACTAGCGGGAGGGGTGGGCGAGCAGTACTTC. Protein sequence: CASSRGLAGGVGEQYF.

The gene calls are TRBV29-1 and TRBJ1-3; unclear D gene. This CDR3 comprises 13 residues. Germline assignment: CDR1 SQVTM and CDR2 ANQGSEA. V lost 4 bases, J lost 0 bases, and 7 bases lay in between. The CDR3 DNA follows: TGCAGCGTTGCGATCAGCTCTGGAAACACCATATATTTT. Amino acids: CSVAISSGNTIYF.

J is TRBJ1-2 and V is TRBV19; tentatively, D is TRBD1 (5 bases). There are 12 residues in the CDR3. Germline CDR1 reads LNHDA; CDR2 reads SQIVND (reference sequence). The V gene lost 7 bases and the J gene lost 4 bases, with 10 bases spanning the gap. DNA for the CDR3: TGTGCCAGTAACGACAGCCCCTATGGCTACACCTTC. This encodes CASNDSPYGYTF. Together with reference TRBV19 and TRBJ1-2, the CDR3 gives the full variable domain: DGGITQSPKYLFRKEGQNVTLSCEQNLNHDAMYWYRQDPGQGLRLIYYSQIVNDFQKGDIAEGYSVSREKKESFPLTVTSAQKNPTAFYLCASNDSPYGYTFGSGTRLTVV.

V is TRBV5-1 and J is TRBJ2-7; D not certain. The CDR3 runs to 14 residues. V was trimmed by 0 bases and J by 3 bases, leaving 10 bases between them. Germline assignment: CDR1 SGHRS and CDR2 YFSETQ. The CDR3 loop is CASSLEAVNYEQYF. The CDR3 nucleotides are TGCGCCAGCAGCTTGGAAGCCGTCAACTACGAGCAGTACTTC.

J is TRBJ1-3 and V is TRBV18; D not resolved. V lost 8 bases to trimming and J lost 0 bases, with 17 bases between them. Germline values: CDR1 KGHSH, CDR2 LQKENI. CDR3 length: 16 residues. The CDR3 bases are TGTGCCAGCGGGCCGGGCCCCTCCTACTCTGGAAACACCATATATTTT. Translated, it gives CASGPGPSYSGNTIYF.

This chain uses TRBV19 with TRBJ2-3; 7 nucleotides agree with TRBD2. CDR3 length: 15 amino acids. Losses at the gene ends were 3 bases for V and 0 bases for J; bases not matched to a gene: 3. Germline lookup yields CDR1 LNHDA and CDR2 SQIVND (reference sequence). The CDR3 region has the DNA TGTGCCAGTAGTATGGGGAGGGCCAGCACAGATACGCAGTATTTT. Translation: CASSMGRASTDTQYF.

The chain couples TRBV4-3 to TRBJ2-1; TRBD2 might be the D (5 bases). Germline assignment: CDR1 LGHNA and CDR2 YSLEER. The CDR3 contains 16 residues. The V end lost 0 bases, the J end lost 1 base, and 10 bases lay between the germline ends. The CDR3 reads CASSQDAGLSYNEQFF. In nucleotides, the CDR3 is TGCGCCAGCAGCCAAGATGCGGGCTTGTCCTACAATGAGCAGTTCTTC.

V gene TRBV28 combines with J gene TRBJ2-7; either TRBD1 or TRBD2 may fit D (5 bases each). Germline V gene data show CDR1 as MDHEN and CDR2 as SYDVKM. The CDR3 totals 16 residues. Trimming shortened V by 6 bases and J by 0 bases, and 18 bases separated the two germline ends. The CDR3 region is CASRPTGTFSSYEQYF. DNA of the CDR3: TGTGCCAGCAGACCAACCGGGACGTTTAGCTCCTACGAGCAGTACTTC.

This clone was picked up one time. The V call is TRBV15, the J call TRBJ2-7; tentatively, D is TRBD1 (6 bases). V was pared by 0 bases and J by 0 bases, with 15 bases between. The CDR3 contains 17 residues. Per the germline V gene, CDR1 is LNHNV and CDR2 is YYDKDF (reference sequence). The CDR3 loop is CATSRDKGRGFSYEQYF. In DNA, the CDR3 is TGTGCCACCAGCAGAGATAAGGGCAGGGGCTTCTCCTACGAGCAGTACTTC.

This chain links TRBV7-9 with TRBJ2-5; possible D gene TRBD1, 5 bases. The CDR3 is 15 amino acids. The germline V gene has CDR1 SEHNR and CDR2 FQNEAQ (reference sequence). Trimming left V 5 bases short and J 1 base short, with 14 bases between. The CDR3 sequence: CASSLRQGIQETQYF. In nucleotides, the CDR3 is TGTGCCAGCAGCCTAAGGCAGGGAATCCAAGAGACCCAGTACTTC. The whole variable domain, filled in from reference TRBV7-9 and TRBJ2-5, reads DTGVSQNPRHKITKRGQNVTFRCDPISEHNRLYWYRQTLGQGPEFLTYFQNEAQLEKSRLLSDRFSAERPKGSFSTLEIQRTEQGDSAMYLCASSLRQGIQETQYFGPGTRLLVL.

V gene TRBV7-3 combines with J gene TRBJ2-1; the match to TRBD2 covers 9 bases. The CDR3 length is 16 residues. The junction had 5 bases not matched to a gene; V was cut back by 4 bases and J by 1 base. CDR1 SGHTA and CDR2 FQGTGA come from the germline V gene. CDR3 residues: CASSSQTSGSYNEQFF. DNA for the CDR3: TGTGCCAGCAGCTCCCAGACTAGCGGATCCTACAATGAGCAGTTCTTC.

This clone was observed a few times. This chain joins TRBV25-1 and TRBJ1-3, with D tentatively TRBD1 (5 bases). CDR1 MGHDK and CDR2 SYGVNS come from the germline V gene. Trimming stripped 6 bases from V and 0 bases from J, with 9 bases between. The CDR3 covers 14 residues. CDR3 loop: CASSLTVSGNTIYF. Here the CDR3 DNA reads TGTGCCAGCAGCCTGACAGTCTCTGGAAACACCATATATTTT.

The table lists this clone with a count of one. This chain joins TRBV4-1 and TRBJ2-1; D possibly matches TRBD1 or TRBD2 (5 bases each). Germline V CDR1 and CDR2: MGHRA, YSYEKL. Trimming pared 1 base from V and 1 base from J, leaving 17 bases between. The CDR3 contains 18 residues. In DNA, the CDR3 is TGCGCCAGCAGCCAAGTTGATCGAGGGGCGGGTTCCTACAATGAGCAGTTCTTC. Translated: CASSQVDRGAGSYNEQFF.

This CDR3 reads CASSLGQGVQPQHF. The CDR3 nucleotides are TGTGCCAGCAGCTTAGGACAGGGTGTTCAGCCCCAGCATTTT. The V and J genes are TRBV11-2 and TRBJ1-5, with TRBD1 matching 7 bases. The CDR3 contains 14 residues. Germline CDR1 is SGHAT and CDR2 is FQNNGV. Trimming at V came to 1 base and at J to 6 bases, leaving 3 bases not matched to a gene. Based on the CDR3 plus reference TRBV11-2 and TRBJ1-5, the full variable domain is EAGVAQSPRYKIIEKRQSVAFWCNPISGHATLYWYQQILGQGPKLLIQFQNNGVVDDSQLPKDRFSAERLKGVDSTLKIQPAKLEDSAVYLCASSLGQGVQPQHFGDGTRLSIL.

The chain combines TRBV29-1 with TRBJ2-7, with D perhaps given as TRBD1 or TRBD2 (5 bases each). This CDR3 has 14 residues. V lost 3 bases and J 3 bases, leaving 15 bases between the germline ends. The germline gives CDR1 SQVTM, CDR2 ANQGSEA. The CDR3: CSVERRGILYEQYF. Written as DNA, the CDR3 is TGCAGCGTTGAGCGTCGGGGCATCCTCTACGAGCAGTACTTC.

The V and J genes are TRBV19 and TRBJ2-3; 13 bases match TRBD2. The CDR3 contains 16 residues. The germline V gene has CDR1 LNHDA and CDR2 SQIVND (reference sequence). The V and J ends lost 4 bases and 5 bases, in that order; junction bases with no gene match: 6. CDR3 nucleotide sequence: TGTGCCAGTAGTACAACTAGCGGGAGGGCCCAAGATACGCAGTATTTT. It translates to CASSTTSGRAQDTQYF.

The chain uses TRBV14 and TRBJ2-5, with unresolved D. The J call may be wrong; the DNA end is better matched by TRBJ2-7. This CDR3 has 13 residues. In germline, CDR1 is SGHDN, CDR2 FVKESK. CDR3 in amino acids: CASSQGLIHEQYF. DNA of the CDR3: TGTGCCAGCAGCCAAGGTCTGATCCACGAGCAGTACTTC.

The chain is built from TRBV21-1 and TRBJ2-3; TRBD2, the D gene given by the table, was not confirmed from the DNA. TRBV21-1 is reported as a pseudogene. The CDR3 loop spans 19 amino acids. CDR3 coding DNA: TGTGCCAGCAGCTCTGGGACTAGCGGGAGGGCCAGTCATTCAGATACGCAGTATTTT. This sequence encodes CASSSGTSGRASHSDTQYF.

The chain combines TRBV28 with TRBJ1-5, with a weak D call TRBD1 (5 bases). The germline CDR1 and CDR2 sequences are MDHEN and SYDVKM. The CDR3 consists of 15 residues. The V and J ends lost 6 bases and 2 bases respectively, with 14 bases between them. In DNA, the CDR3 is TGTGCCAGCAGCCCTGGGGGTCCCGGCAATCAGCCCCAGCATTTT. Translating gives CASSPGGPGNQPQHF.

V gene TRBV11-2 combines with J gene TRBJ1-4, with D perhaps matching TRBD1 (5 bases). Germline CDR1 is SGHAT and CDR2 is FQNNGV. The CDR3 spans 13 residues. Between the trimmed V and J ends, which lost 5 bases and 7 bases, there was a span of 11 bases. CDR3 DNA: TGTGCCAGCAGCCGGGGGTTAGGTGAAAAACTGTTTTTT. Its translation: CASSRGLGEKLFF.

The genes are TRBV6-5 and TRBJ1-5, with a tentative D call TRBD1 (5 bases). The CDR3 contains 14 residues. V shed 8 bases and J shed 4 bases, with 15 bases lying between them. Germline CDR1 reads MNHEY; CDR2 reads SVGAGI. CDR3 loop: CASFSGRYNQPQHF. In nucleotides, the CDR3 is TGTGCCAGCTTCTCGGGACGCTATAATCAGCCCCAGCATTTT.

V usage is TRBV4-1 and J usage is TRBJ2-5, with 10 bases aligning to TRBD2. This CDR3 has 13 residues. CDR1 is MGHRA, CDR2 YSYEKL, per germline. Germline trimming cut 8 bases from V and 5 bases from J; bases unmatched to any gene: 5. This chain's CDR3 is CASSSGSLETQYF. In DNA, the CDR3 is TGCGCCAGCTCTAGCGGGAGTCTGGAGACCCAGTACTTC.

The genes are TRBV9 and TRBJ2-7; 7 bases align to TRBD2. V dropped 4 bases and J dropped 5; count of bases not matched to a gene: 6. Germline V CDR1 and CDR2: SGDLS, YYNGEE. The CDR3 loop spans 13 amino acids. CDR3 in DNA: TGTGCCAGCAGCCCCGGGACTAACCACGAGCAGTACTTC. Translating it yields CASSPGTNHEQYF.

The chain combines TRBV10-1 with TRBJ2-1; 7 bases align to TRBD1. The CDR3 consists of 19 residues. V lost 2 bases, J lost 3 bases, and 16 bases stayed unmatched. Germline values: CDR1 WNHNN, CDR2 SYGVQD (reference sequence). The CDR3 nucleotides are TGCGCCAGCAGTGAGAACCTTACCTGGGACAGAAAAGGCTACAATGAGCAGTTCTTC. Translating it yields CASSENLTWDRKGYNEQFF.

J is TRBJ1-5 and V is TRBV6-6; 7 bases agree with TRBD1. The J segment lost 5 bases and the V segment lost 2 bases, leaving 6 bases of the junction unmatched. CDR3 size: 15 residues. The germline CDR1 and CDR2 sequences are MNHNY and SVGAGI (reference sequence). The CDR3 region has the DNA TGTGCCAGCAGTTACGCCAGGGGGGCGGATCAGCCCCAGCATTTT. The encoded protein is CASSYARGADQPQHF.

V gene TRBV28 combines with J gene TRBJ1-5, with 8 nucleotides matching TRBD1. The CDR3 loop spans 12 amino acids. V dropped 9 bases and J dropped 5; count of bases not matched to a gene: 3. Germline lookup yields CDR1 MDHEN and CDR2 SYDVKM. The chain's CDR3 is CASGQGYQPQHF. CDR3 in DNA: TGTGCCAGTGGACAGGGTTATCAGCCCCAGCATTTT.

The V call is TRBV7-9, the J call TRBJ1-3, with 10 bases identical to TRBD1. CDR3 length equals 16 residues. V was clipped by 2 bases and J by 4 bases; unmatched bases: 5. Germline CDR1 and CDR2: SEHNR and FQNEAQ (reference sequence). CDR3 sequence: CASSLHGTGAGNTIYF. CDR3 DNA: TGTGCCAGCAGCTTACATGGGACAGGGGCCGGAAACACCATATATTTT.

The CDR3, as DNA: TGTGCCAGCAGCTTAAGGTCCGGGACAGGAGCACTGAATCAGCCCCAGCATTTT. This gives the protein CASSLRSGTGALNQPQHF. The chain has TRBV7-2 and TRBJ1-5, with 8 positions matching TRBD1. The CDR3 has 18 amino acids. V shed 2 bases and J 4 bases; nucleotides not matched to a gene: 13. CDR1 is SGHTA and CDR2 is FQGNSA in the germline V gene.

The chain joins TRBV5-1 to TRBJ2-3, with 8 nucleotides matching TRBD1. Germline V gene lookup returns CDR1 SGHRS and CDR2 YFSETQ. The CDR3 runs 14 residues. Germline trimming cut 2 bases from V and 5 bases from J; bases unmatched to any gene: 4. The CDR3 spells CASSLQGGKDTQYF. The CDR3 nucleotides read TGCGCCAGCAGCTTACAGGGGGGAAAAGATACGCAGTATTTT.

The chain carries TRBV30 and TRBJ1-1, with D maybe TRBD1 (5 bases). The CDR3 has 12 residues. The V and J ends lost 2 bases and 3 bases respectively, with 7 bases between them. Germline assignment: CDR1 GTSNPN and CDR2 SVGIG (reference sequence). The CDR3 DNA reads TGTGCCTGGAGTCAGGGATACACTGAAGCTTTCTTT. Translating it yields CAWSQGYTEAFF.

The genes are TRBV4-2 and TRBJ1-3; D is uncertain. Trimming cost V 1 base and J 2 bases, with 12 bases left between them. Germline CDR1 is LGHNA and CDR2 is YNFKEQ. CDR3 length equals 16 residues. As DNA, the CDR3 is TGTGCCAGCAGCCAAGCGCTCCTGGGAGCTGGAAACACCATATATTTT. This gives the protein CASSQALLGAGNTIYF.

CDR3 nucleotide sequence: TGTGCCAGCAGCGTTTTAAGGGTGAGAGAAAATGACTATGGCTACACCTTC. Its protein product is CASSVLRVRENDYGYTF. This rearrangement joins TRBV7-9 to TRBJ1-2; the D is unclear. Germline CDR1 is SEHNR and CDR2 is FQNEAQ (reference sequence). With 5 bases removed from V and 3 bases from J, the gap between germline ends came to 22 bases. The CDR3 consists of 17 residues. The whole variable domain, remainder taken from reference TRBV7-9 and TRBJ1-2, is DTGVSQNPRHKITKRGQNVTFRCDPISEHNRLYWYRQTLGQGPEFLTYFQNEAQLEKSRLLSDRFSAERPKGSFSTLEIQRTEQGDSAMYLCASSVLRVRENDYGYTFGSGTRLTVV.